These 25 T cell receptor beta chains were sequenced from one sample in a study of T-cell memory formation after mild COVID-19. TCRdb passed the 5' RACE reads through MiXCR, listing each CDR3 protein once. The data show 250,000 to 350,000 distinct CDR3 sequences, approximately 19% seen once. Sequenced input: PBMCs or a T cell subset sorted from them (not recorded which). These receptors were collected from a man between 18 and 35 years old who had mild COVID-19 (a few samples of this study predate the infection). Cell type and time point are not known.

This clonotype has just a few counts. The CDR3 DNA sequence: TGTGCCAGCGAGGCACAGGACAATGAGCAGTTCTTC. This gives the protein CASEAQDNEQFF. The chain carries TRBV2 and TRBJ2-1, with a tentative D call TRBD1 (5 bases). Germline V gene sequence: CDR1 SNHLY, CDR2 FYNNEI. The CDR3 is 12 amino acids. V lost 8 bases to trimming and J lost 5 bases, with 10 bases between them.

This clonotype appeared a few times. CDR3 DNA sequence: TGCGCCAGCAGCCAGGGGGCAGTGGGCACTGAAGCTTTCTTT. Translated: CASSQGAVGTEAFF. J is TRBJ1-1 and V is TRBV5-1; the match to TRBD1 covers 8 bases. CDR1 and CDR2 (germline): SGHRS, YFSETQ. The CDR3 is 14 amino acids. V shed 4 bases, J shed 4 bases, and the junction held 6 bases outside the gene matches.

The chain couples TRBV20-1 to TRBJ2-1; 9 bases are shared with TRBD2. From germline, CDR1 is DFQATT and CDR2 SNEGSKA (reference sequence). The CDR3 has 15 amino acids. The J segment lost 12 bases and the V segment lost 0 bases, leaving 12 bases of the junction unmatched. The CDR3 reads CSARDLGGGATGQFF. The DNA for the CDR3 is TGCAGTGCTAGAGATCTTGGCGGGGGGGCCACCGGGCAGTTCTTC.

V usage is TRBV5-1 and J usage is TRBJ1-6, with D perhaps matching TRBD1 (6 bases). V was clipped by 1 base and J by 11 bases, with 13 bases between them. Germline V gene sequence: CDR1 SGHRS, CDR2 YFSETQ. The CDR3 loop spans 14 amino acids. CDR3 region: CASSLQGGGPPLHF. The DNA of the CDR3 is TGCGCCAGCAGCTTGCAAGGAGGGGGTCCACCCCTCCACTTT.

This clonotype was observed a handful of times. V usage is TRBV27 and J usage is TRBJ2-3, with D perhaps TRBD2 (5 bases). Germline CDR1 reads MNHEY; CDR2 reads SMNVEV (reference sequence). There are 14 residues in the CDR3. Trimming shortened V by 2 bases and J by 8 bases, and 14 bases separated the two germline ends. The CDR3 sequence: CASSLRRLRGTQYF. The CDR3 DNA reads as TGTGCCAGCAGTTTACGAAGGTTACGGGGTACGCAGTATTTT.

This chain joins TRBV5-6 and TRBJ2-7; D is possibly TRBD1 (5 bases). The CDR3 has 14 amino acids. Trimming took off 0 bases at V and 3 bases at J, with 10 bases between the two ends. In germline, CDR1 is SGHDT, CDR2 YYEEEE. The CDR3 is CASSLGREIYEQYF. DNA for the CDR3: TGTGCCAGCAGCTTGGGCAGGGAAATCTACGAGCAGTACTTC.

There are many counts of this clonotype. The chain joins TRBV7-2 to TRBJ2-5; D not certain. V lost 10 bases, J lost 1 base, and 16 bases lay in between. The germline V gene has CDR1 SGHTA and CDR2 FQGNSA. CDR3 length equals 14 residues. For the CDR3, the DNA is TGTGCCACCAAAGCCTCCCTACCCCAAGAGACCCAGTACTTC. Encoded protein: CATKASLPQETQYF.

This clonotype was detected a few times. The CDR3 loop is CASSLDSGGEKLFF. The CDR3 nucleotides are TGCGCCAGCAGCTTGGATTCAGGGGGTGAAAAACTGTTTTTT. This sequence joins TRBV5-1 and TRBJ1-4; TRBD1 matches 7 bases. Germline V lookup: CDR1 SGHRS, CDR2 YFSETQ. The ends lost 0 bases at V and 7 bases at J; junction bases unmatched: 3. This CDR3 is 14 amino acids long.

The chain combines TRBV3-1 with TRBJ1-6; no clear D. V dropped 1 base and J dropped 7 bases, with 5 bases sitting between them. Looked up from germline, CDR1 is LGHDT and CDR2 is YNNKEL (reference sequence). The CDR3 is 13 residues long. CDR3 loop: CASSQGANSPLHF. CDR3 nucleotides: TGTGCCAGCAGCCAAGGAGCGAATTCACCCCTCCACTTT.

The rearrangement joins TRBV30 to TRBJ2-5, with D possibly being TRBD1 (6 bases). Per the germline V gene, CDR1 is GTSNPN and CDR2 is SVGIG (reference sequence). The CDR3 is made up of 12 amino acids. Between the trimmed V and J ends, which lost 0 bases and 11 bases, there was a span of 13 bases. The CDR3: CAWSVPPQGQYF. CDR3 in DNA: TGTGCCTGGAGTGTACCCCCCCAGGGGCAGTACTTC.

In this sample, this clonotype turned up a few times. The V and J genes are TRBV29-1 and TRBJ1-3; 7 positions agree with TRBD1. V gave up 1 base and J gave up 2 bases; unmatched junction bases: 8. The CDR3 is made up of 16 amino acids. CDR1 is SQVTM, CDR2 ANQGSEA, per germline. CDR3: CSVEGPTGAPGNTIYF. CDR3 nucleotides: TGCAGCGTTGAAGGGCCAACAGGGGCTCCTGGAAACACCATATATTTT.

This clonotype was recorded a few times. The chain joins TRBV7-2 to TRBJ2-1; tentative D call: TRBD2 (5 bases). The CDR3 is 15 residues long. V was cut by 7 bases and J by 3 bases, with 16 bases left in between. CDR1 is SGHTA, CDR2 FQGNSA, per germline. For the CDR3, the DNA is TGTGCCAGCACCTCCCTCGCGGGCGGCTACAATGAGCAGTTCTTC. It codes for CASTSLAGGYNEQFF.

This sequence joins TRBV15 and TRBJ2-5, with D possibly being TRBD2 (5 bases). Germline assignment: CDR1 LNHNV and CDR2 YYDKDF (reference sequence). V lost 2 bases to trimming and J lost 3 bases, with 10 bases between them. The CDR3 is made up of 14 amino acids. CDR3 DNA sequence: TGTGCCACCAGCAGAACACTGGAGGAAGAGACCCAGTACTTC. It codes for CATSRTLEEETQYF.

This clonotype appeared a few times. The chain couples TRBV7-2 to TRBJ2-7; TRBD1 or TRBD2 may be the D gene (5 bases each). CDR1 SGHTA and CDR2 FQGNSA come from the germline V gene. V lost 4 bases, J lost 0 bases, and 7 bases lay in between. The CDR3 consists of 13 residues. CDR3 loop: CASSWDRSYEQYV. CDR3 in DNA: TGTGCCAGCAGCTGGGACCGCTCCTACGAGCAGTACGTC.

V usage is TRBV9 and J usage is TRBJ2-3; D remains unclear. V lost 0 bases, J lost 2 bases, and 4 bases lay in between. Per germline, CDR1 SGDLS and CDR2 YYNGEE. CDR3 length: 13 amino acids. Here the CDR3 reads CASSVDYTDTQYF. Here the CDR3 DNA reads TGTGCCAGCAGCGTAGACTACACAGATACGCAGTATTTT.

This clonotype was observed a handful of times. The rearrangement joins TRBV18 to TRBJ1-1; D ambiguous. Trimming took 4 bases from V and 11 from J, leaving 11 bases between them. The CDR3 is 11 amino acids. CDR1 KGHSH and CDR2 LQKENI come from the germline V gene. CDR3 in DNA: TGTGCCAGCTCACGCGGAGGCGAGGCTTTCTTT. Its translation is CASSRGGEAFF.

This rearrangement joins TRBV24-1 to TRBJ2-3, with D possibly TRBD1 on 5 matching bases. Trimming took 3 bases from V and 3 from J, leaving 9 bases between them. The CDR3 extends over 14 amino acids. CDR1 is KGHDR, CDR2 SFDVKD, per germline. The CDR3 DNA follows: TGTGCCACCAGTGATACCAGGGCGACAGATACGCAGTATTTT. The encoded protein is CATSDTRATDTQYF.

V usage is TRBV20-1 and J usage is TRBJ2-7; unclear D gene. Between the trimmed V and J ends, which lost 0 bases and 6 bases, there was a span of 15 bases. The CDR3 is made up of 14 amino acids. CDR1 and CDR2 (germline): DFQATT, SNEGSKA (reference sequence). CDR3: CSARDVSPPFEQYF. The DNA of the CDR3 is TGCAGTGCTAGAGATGTGAGCCCCCCGTTCGAGCAGTACTTC.

This clonotype was observed a few times. The chain combines TRBV27 with TRBJ2-3, with 11 bases identical to TRBD2. CDR1 is MNHEY and CDR2 is SMNVEV in the germline V gene (reference sequence). After removal of 6 bases from V and 5 bases from J, the junction contained 13 bases not matched to a gene. This CDR3 spans 17 amino acids. The DNA for the CDR3 is TGTGCCAGCAGCCTTCAAATACTAGCGGGGGTTGGAGATACGCAGTATTTT. It translates to CASSLQILAGVGDTQYF.

This clonotype was detected only a few times. The J gene is TRBJ2-7, the V gene TRBV5-6; D is unclear. The CDR3 runs 12 residues. In germline, CDR1 is SGHDT, CDR2 YYEEEE. V shed 0 bases and J shed 4 bases, with 5 bases lying between them. CDR3 amino acids: CASSLGAYEQYV. CDR3 bases: TGTGCCAGCAGCTTGGGCGCGTACGAGCAGTACGTC.

The chain recombines TRBV7-3 with TRBJ2-7, with D hard to call. Trimming shortened V by 5 bases and J by 0 bases, and 14 bases separated the two germline ends. CDR1 is SGHTA and CDR2 is FQGTGA in the germline V gene. The CDR3 runs 15 residues. CDR3 sequence: CASSPGPAISYEQYF. The CDR3 nucleotides are TGTGCCAGCAGCCCCGGGCCCGCCATCTCCTACGAGCAGTACTTC.

This clonotype was seen only a few times. The chain couples TRBV25-1 to TRBJ2-5; D might be TRBD2 (5 bases). This CDR3 comprises 14 residues. Trimming removed 2 bases at V and 1 base at J, with 8 bases between. CDR1 and CDR2 from the germline V gene are MGHDK and SYGVNS. The CDR3 loop reads CASSEGSGQETQYF. CDR3 bases: TGTGCCAGCAGTGAAGGGAGTGGCCAAGAGACCCAGTACTTC.

This clonotype was observed a handful of times. The chain employs TRBV7-2 and TRBJ1-4, with D tentatively TRBD1 (5 bases). In germline, CDR1 is SGHTA, CDR2 FQGNSA. V dropped 8 bases and J dropped 4 bases, with 14 bases sitting between them. The CDR3 contains 14 residues. The CDR3 coding sequence is TGTGCCAGCGGCTGGGGAGGGGATAATGAAAAACTGTTTTTT. This encodes CASGWGGDNEKLFF.

This sequence joins TRBV3-1 and TRBJ2-7; D is unresolved. The CDR3 sequence is 13 residues long. CDR1 LGHDT and CDR2 YNNKEL come from the germline V gene (reference sequence). Trimming took off 5 bases at V and 6 bases at J, with 14 bases between the two ends. CDR3 in amino acids: CASSNGRASEQYF. The DNA for the CDR3 is TGTGCCAGCAGCAACGGGCGAGCGAGCGAGCAGTACTTC.

This clonotype has only a few counts. This rearrangement joins TRBV29-1 to TRBJ2-7; possible D gene TRBD1, 6 bases. CDR1 is SQVTM, CDR2 ANQGSEA, per germline. V gave up 7 bases and J gave up 2 bases, with 9 bases separating them. The CDR3 contains 11 residues. The CDR3 DNA follows: TGCAGCGCCGGGACAACCTACGAGCAGTACTTC. It encodes CSAGTTYEQYF.